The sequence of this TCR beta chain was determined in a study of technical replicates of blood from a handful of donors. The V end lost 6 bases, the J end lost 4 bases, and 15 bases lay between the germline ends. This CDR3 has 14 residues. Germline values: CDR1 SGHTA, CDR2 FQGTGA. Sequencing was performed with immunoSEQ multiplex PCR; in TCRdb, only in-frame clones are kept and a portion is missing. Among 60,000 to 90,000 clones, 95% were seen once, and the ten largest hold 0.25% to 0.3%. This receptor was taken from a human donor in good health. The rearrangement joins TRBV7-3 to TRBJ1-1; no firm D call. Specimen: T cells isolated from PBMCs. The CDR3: CASSRTGFSTEAFF. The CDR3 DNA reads TGTGCCAGCAGTCGGACGGGGTTTAGCACTGAAGCTTTCTTT.